These 13 T cell receptor beta chains share one sample of origin, sequenced in a study of blood T cell repertoires in COVID-19. The data were produced by immunoSEQ multiplex PCR, yet TCRdb's version contains in-frame clones alone and is incomplete. The sample lists approximately 330,000 clones, over 80% occurring once. The sample comprised peripheral blood. The origin of the receptors is a man aged 25-45 years with COVID-19, enrolled during active disease.

This chain connects TRBV28 to TRBJ1-6; D gene uncertain. CDR3 length equals 18 residues. V lost 3 bases to trimming and J lost 0 bases, with 15 bases between them. Germline CDR1 MDHEN, CDR2 SYDVKM. The DNA of the CDR3 is TGTGCCAGCAGTTTTTACGGTGCGGGGAGCTCCTATAATTCACCCCTCCACTTT. Translation: CASSFYGAGSSYNSPLHF.

The V gene is TRBV5-6, the J gene TRBJ2-2; TRBD2 matches 10 bases. J gave up 3 bases and V 3 bases, and 8 bases lay outside the gene matches. CDR1 is SGHDT and CDR2 is YYEEEE in the germline V gene. This CDR3 comprises 17 residues. The CDR3 bases are TGTGCCAGCAGCTCAATCCAACTAGCGGGGCACACCGGGGAGCTGTTTTTT. Protein sequence: CASSSIQLAGHTGELFF.

This clone was seen more than once but under ten times. The V gene is TRBV18, the J gene TRBJ2-2; TRBD2 might be the D (5 bases). The V end lost 1 base, the J end lost 2 bases, and 11 bases lay between the germline ends. This CDR3 has 16 amino acids. In germline, CDR1 is KGHSH, CDR2 LQKENI. CDR3 bases: TGTGCCAGCTCACCACGAGGCGGGCTAAACACCGGGGAGCTGTTTTTT. This codes for CASSPRGGLNTGELFF. Combining the CDR3 with reference TRBV18 and TRBJ2-2 gives the whole variable domain NAGVMQNPRHLVRRRGQEARLRCSPMKGHSHVYWYRQLPEEGLKFMVYLQKENIIDESGMPKERFSAEFPKEGPSILRIQQVVRGDSAAYFCASSPRGGLNTGELFFGEGSRLTVL.

The chain couples TRBV12-3 or TRBV12-4 to TRBJ2-2, with TRBD1 as a possible D gene (5 bases). The CDR3 length is 10 residues. V was clipped by 6 bases and J by 10 bases, with 6 bases between them. The CDR3 sequence is CASRGPELFF. The CDR3 nucleotides read TGTGCCAGCAGGGGGCCGGAGCTGTTTTTT.

The chain has TRBV5-6 and TRBJ1-1, with 9 bases fitting TRBD1. Germline loops: CDR1 SGHDT, CDR2 YYEEEE. The CDR3 totals 16 residues. The V segment lost 4 bases and the J segment 1 base; nucleotides outside the gene matches: 8. This CDR3 reads CASSPGQGRGNTEAFF. The DNA for the CDR3 is TGTGCCAGCAGCCCAGGACAGGGGCGAGGGAACACTGAAGCTTTCTTT.

The J gene is TRBJ2-3, the V gene TRBV28; D is unclear. This CDR3 is built from 12 residues. Germline CDR1 MDHEN, CDR2 SYDVKM. The V gene lost 8 bases and the J gene lost 6 bases, with 12 bases spanning the gap. The CDR3 coding sequence is TGTGCCAGCCGCCCCATGCAGGATACGCAGTATTTT. Encoded protein: CASRPMQDTQYF.

CDR3 nucleotides: TGTGCCAGCAGTGAACAGAATAATGAAAAACTGTTTTTT. Amino acid sequence: CASSEQNNEKLFF. The J gene is TRBJ1-4, the V gene TRBV6-1; D is undetermined. The germline gives CDR1 MNHNS, CDR2 SASEGT. The CDR3 length is 13 residues. V shed 2 bases and J shed 4 bases, with 5 bases lying between them.

This chain connects TRBV7-2 to TRBJ1-5, with 7 bases aligning to TRBD1. Germline lookup yields CDR1 SGHTA and CDR2 FQGNSA. With V trimmed by 7 bases and J by 2 bases, 8 bases remained unmatched. The CDR3 covers 15 residues. The CDR3 DNA reads TGTGCCAGCACCTCGACAGGGAACCGCAATCAGCCCCAGCATTTT. Translation: CASTSTGNRNQPQHF.

The V and J genes are TRBV5-1 and TRBJ2-7; TRBD1 matches at 11 bases. The ends lost 4 bases at V and 6 bases at J; junction bases unmatched: 6. The V gene's germline CDR1 is SGHRS and CDR2 YFSETQ. The CDR3 loop spans 14 amino acids. In DNA, the CDR3 is TGCGCCAGCAGCCCGGGACAGGGGGGGCTCGAGCAGTACTTC. This sequence encodes CASSPGQGGLEQYF. The full variable domain, with the rest looked up from reference TRBV5-1 and TRBJ2-7, is KAGVTQTPRYLIKTRGQQVTLSCSPISGHRSVSWYQQTPGQGLQFLFEYFSETQRNKGNFPGRFSGRQFSNSRSEMNVSTLELGDSALYLCASSPGQGGLEQYFGPGTRLTVT.

V gene TRBV7-9 combines with J gene TRBJ2-5; a possible D gene is TRBD2 (6 bases). CDR1 is SEHNR and CDR2 is FQNEAQ in the germline V gene (reference sequence). CDR3 length equals 14 residues. Between the trimmed V and J ends, which lost 5 bases and 0 bases, there was a span of 10 bases. The CDR3 here is CASSKTRDQETQYF. The CDR3 DNA reads TGTGCCAGCAGCAAGACTAGGGACCAAGAGACCCAGTACTTC.

The V call is TRBV28, the J call TRBJ2-7; weak D call: TRBD2 (6 bases). V dropped 6 bases and J dropped 3 bases, with 12 bases sitting between them. Germline CDR1 and CDR2: MDHEN and SYDVKM. The CDR3 is 13 amino acids. The CDR3 is CASRRDLDYEQYF. In DNA form, the CDR3 reads TGTGCCAGCAGGCGGGACTTAGACTACGAGCAGTACTTC. The entire variable domain, with the rest obtained from reference TRBV28 and TRBJ2-7, is as follows: DVKVTQSSRYLVKRTGEKVFLECVQDMDHENMFWYRQDPGLGLRLIYFSYDVKMKEKGDIPEGYSVSREKKERFSLILESASTNQTSMYLCASRRDLDYEQYFGPGTRLTVT.

The chain uses TRBV6-6 and TRBJ1-2; D not resolved. Trimming removed 6 bases from V and 4 bases from J, with 6 bases in between. The CDR3 totals 11 residues. CDR1 and CDR2 (germline): MNHNY, SVGAGI (reference sequence). Here the CDR3 DNA reads TGTGCCAGCAGCTATGGCTATGGCTACACCTTC. The encoded protein is CASSYGYGYTF.

The J gene is TRBJ2-1, the V gene TRBV7-2, with D perhaps matching TRBD2 (7 bases). The germline V gene has CDR1 SGHTA and CDR2 FQGNSA. V lost 5 bases and J 12 bases, leaving 14 bases between the germline ends. The CDR3 is 12 amino acids. In DNA form, the CDR3 reads TGTGCCAGCAGCCCCTGGGGGGGGCGGCAGTTCTTC. Its protein is CASSPWGGRQFF.